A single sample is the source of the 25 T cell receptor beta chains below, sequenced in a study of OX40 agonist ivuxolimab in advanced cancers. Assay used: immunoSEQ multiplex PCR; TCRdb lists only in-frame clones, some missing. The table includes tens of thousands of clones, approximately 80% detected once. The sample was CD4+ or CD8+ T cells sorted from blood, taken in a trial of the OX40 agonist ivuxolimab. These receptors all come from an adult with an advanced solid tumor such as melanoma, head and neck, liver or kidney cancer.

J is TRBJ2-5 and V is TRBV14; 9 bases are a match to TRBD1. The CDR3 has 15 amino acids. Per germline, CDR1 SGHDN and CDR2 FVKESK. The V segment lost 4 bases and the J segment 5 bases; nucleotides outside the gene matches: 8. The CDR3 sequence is CASSPQTGGIETQYF. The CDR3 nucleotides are TGTGCCAGCAGCCCGCAAACAGGGGGCATCGAGACCCAGTACTTC.

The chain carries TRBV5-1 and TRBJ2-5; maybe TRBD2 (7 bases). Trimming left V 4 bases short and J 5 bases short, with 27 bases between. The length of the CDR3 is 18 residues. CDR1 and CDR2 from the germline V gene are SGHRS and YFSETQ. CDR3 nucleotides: TGCGCCAGCAGCAGGATACCAGGGGCTAGCGGAATACGGGAGACCCAGTACTTC. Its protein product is CASSRIPGASGIRETQYF.

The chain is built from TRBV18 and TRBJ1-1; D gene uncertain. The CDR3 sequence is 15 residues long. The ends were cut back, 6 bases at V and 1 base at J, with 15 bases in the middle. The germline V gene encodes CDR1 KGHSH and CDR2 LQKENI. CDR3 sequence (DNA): TGTGCCAGCTCGTACGGAAGCCGGGGGAACACTGAAGCTTTCTTT. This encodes CASSYGSRGNTEAFF.

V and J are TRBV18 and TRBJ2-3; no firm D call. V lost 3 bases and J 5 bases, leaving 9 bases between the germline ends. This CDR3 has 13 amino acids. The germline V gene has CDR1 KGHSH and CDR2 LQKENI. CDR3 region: CASSPHLQDTQYF. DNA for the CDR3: TGTGCCAGCTCACCTCATCTTCAAGATACGCAGTATTTT.

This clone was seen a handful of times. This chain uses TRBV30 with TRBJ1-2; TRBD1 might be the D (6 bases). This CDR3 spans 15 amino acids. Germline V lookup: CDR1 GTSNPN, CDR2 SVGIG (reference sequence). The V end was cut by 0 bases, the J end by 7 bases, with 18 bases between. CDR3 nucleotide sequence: TGTGCCTGGAGTGTACAAGGGACATTAGGAAGTGGCTACACCTTC. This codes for CAWSVQGTLGSGYTF.

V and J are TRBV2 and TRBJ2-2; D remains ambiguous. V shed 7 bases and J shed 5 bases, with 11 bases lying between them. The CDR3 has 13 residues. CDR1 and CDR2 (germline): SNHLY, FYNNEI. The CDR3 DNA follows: TGTGCCAGCACCCTCACTGGGACCGGGGAGCTGTTTTTT. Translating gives CASTLTGTGELFF.

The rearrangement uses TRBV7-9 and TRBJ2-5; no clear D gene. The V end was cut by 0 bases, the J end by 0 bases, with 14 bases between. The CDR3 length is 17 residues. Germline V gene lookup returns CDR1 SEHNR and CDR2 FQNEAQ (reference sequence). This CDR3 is CASSLAGSSWYQETQYF. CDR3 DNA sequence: TGTGCCAGCAGCTTAGCGGGTAGTTCTTGGTACCAAGAGACCCAGTACTTC.

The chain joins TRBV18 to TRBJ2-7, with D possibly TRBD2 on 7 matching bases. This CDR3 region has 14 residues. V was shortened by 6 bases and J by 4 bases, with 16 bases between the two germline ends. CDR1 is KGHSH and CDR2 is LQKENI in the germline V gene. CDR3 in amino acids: CASSPGGTVYEQYF. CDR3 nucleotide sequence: TGTGCCAGCTCCCCGGGGGGCACCGTTTACGAGCAGTACTTC.

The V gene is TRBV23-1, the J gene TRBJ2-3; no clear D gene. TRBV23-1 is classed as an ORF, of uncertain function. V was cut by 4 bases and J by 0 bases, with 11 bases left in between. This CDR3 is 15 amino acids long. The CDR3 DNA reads TGCGCCAGCAGTCTTACAACGATTAGCACAGATACGCAGTATTTT. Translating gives CASSLTTISTDTQYF.

Here the CDR3 reads CASRPYTGQTEAFF. The CDR3 DNA is TGCGCCAGCAGGCCCTACACGGGGCAGACTGAAGCTTTCTTT. This chain joins TRBV5-1 and TRBJ1-1, with D perhaps matching TRBD1 (5 bases). V was shortened by 5 bases and J by 5 bases, with 16 bases between the two germline ends. CDR1 is SGHRS and CDR2 is YFSETQ in the germline V gene. The CDR3 sequence is 14 residues long. The full variable domain, completed using reference TRBV5-1 and TRBJ1-1, is KAGVTQTPRYLIKTRGQQVTLSCSPISGHRSVSWYQQTPGQGLQFLFEYFSETQRNKGNFPGRFSGRQFSNSRSEMNVSTLELGDSALYLCASRPYTGQTEAFFGQGTRLTVV.

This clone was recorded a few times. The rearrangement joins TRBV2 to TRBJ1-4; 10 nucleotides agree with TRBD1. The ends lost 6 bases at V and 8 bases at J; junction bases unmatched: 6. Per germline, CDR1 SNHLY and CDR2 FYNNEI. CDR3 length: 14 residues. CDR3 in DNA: TGTGCCAGCAGGTTGACAGGGGGCGAGGAAAAACTGTTTTTT. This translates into CASRLTGGEEKLFF.

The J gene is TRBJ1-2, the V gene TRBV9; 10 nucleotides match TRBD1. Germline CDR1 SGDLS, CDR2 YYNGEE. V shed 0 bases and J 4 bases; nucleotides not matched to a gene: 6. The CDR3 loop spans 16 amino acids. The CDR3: CASSVGDRGRAYGYTF. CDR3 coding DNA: TGTGCCAGCAGCGTAGGGGACAGGGGAAGGGCCTATGGCTACACCTTC.

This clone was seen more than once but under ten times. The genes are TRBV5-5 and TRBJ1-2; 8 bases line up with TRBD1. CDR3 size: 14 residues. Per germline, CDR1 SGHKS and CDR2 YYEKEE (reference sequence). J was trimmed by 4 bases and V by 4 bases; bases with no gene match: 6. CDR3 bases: TGTGCCAGCAGCCCAGCCGACAGGGGCTATGGCTACACCTTC. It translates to CASSPADRGYGYTF.

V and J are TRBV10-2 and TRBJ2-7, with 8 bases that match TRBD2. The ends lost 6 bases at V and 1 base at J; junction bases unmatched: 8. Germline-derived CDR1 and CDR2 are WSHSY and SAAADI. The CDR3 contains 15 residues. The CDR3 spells CASRTGLALSYEQYF. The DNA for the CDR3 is TGCGCCAGCAGAACCGGACTAGCCCTTTCCTACGAGCAGTACTTC.

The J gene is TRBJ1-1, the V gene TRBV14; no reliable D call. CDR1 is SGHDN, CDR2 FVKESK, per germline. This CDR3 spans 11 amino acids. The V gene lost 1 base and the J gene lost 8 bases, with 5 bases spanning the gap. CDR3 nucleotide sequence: TGTGCCAGCAGCCAAGTAGGGGAAGCTTTCTTT. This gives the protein CASSQVGEAFF.

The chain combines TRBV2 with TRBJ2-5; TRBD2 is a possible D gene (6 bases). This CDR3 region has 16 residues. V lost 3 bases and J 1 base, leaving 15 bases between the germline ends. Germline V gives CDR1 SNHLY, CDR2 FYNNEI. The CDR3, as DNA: TGTGCCAGCAGTGAGGGGCTAGCGAGGGGCCAAGAGACCCAGTACTTC. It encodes CASSEGLARGQETQYF.

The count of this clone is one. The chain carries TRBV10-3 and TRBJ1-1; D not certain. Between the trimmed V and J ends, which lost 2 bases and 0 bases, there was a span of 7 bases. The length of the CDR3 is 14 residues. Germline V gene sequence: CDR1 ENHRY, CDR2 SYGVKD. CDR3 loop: CAISEGRLNTEAFF. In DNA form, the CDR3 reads TGTGCCATCAGTGAGGGACGGTTGAACACTGAAGCTTTCTTT.

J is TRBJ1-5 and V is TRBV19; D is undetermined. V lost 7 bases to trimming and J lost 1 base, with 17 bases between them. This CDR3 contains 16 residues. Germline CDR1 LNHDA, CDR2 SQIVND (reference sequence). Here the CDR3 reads CASTSEGKLSNQPQHF. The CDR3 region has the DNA TGTGCCAGTACCTCTGAGGGCAAGTTGAGCAATCAGCCCCAGCATTTT.

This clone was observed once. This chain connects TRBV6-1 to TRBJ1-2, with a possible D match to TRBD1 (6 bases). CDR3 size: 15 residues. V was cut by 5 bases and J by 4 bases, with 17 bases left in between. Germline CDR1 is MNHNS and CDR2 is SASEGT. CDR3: CASSRRQDAPYGYTF. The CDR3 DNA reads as TGTGCCAGCAGTAGAAGACAGGACGCTCCCTATGGCTACACCTTC.

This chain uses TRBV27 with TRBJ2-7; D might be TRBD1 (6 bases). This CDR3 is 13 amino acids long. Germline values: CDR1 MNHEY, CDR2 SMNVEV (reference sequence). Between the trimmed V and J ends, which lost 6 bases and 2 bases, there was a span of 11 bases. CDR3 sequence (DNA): TGTGCCAGCAGGATGGGGGCCCCCTACGAGCAGTACTTC. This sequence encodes CASRMGAPYEQYF.

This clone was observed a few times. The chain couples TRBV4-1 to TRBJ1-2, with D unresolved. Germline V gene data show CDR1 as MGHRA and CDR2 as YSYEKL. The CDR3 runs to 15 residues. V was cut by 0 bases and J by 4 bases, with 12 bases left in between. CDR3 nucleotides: TGCGCCAGCAGCCAAGAGACACCTGGGCCCTATGGCTACACCTTC. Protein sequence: CASSQETPGPYGYTF.

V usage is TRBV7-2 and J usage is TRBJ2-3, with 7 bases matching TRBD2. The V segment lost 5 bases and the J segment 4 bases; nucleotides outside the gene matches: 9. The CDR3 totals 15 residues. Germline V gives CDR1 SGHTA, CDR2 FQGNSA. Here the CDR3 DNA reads TGTGCCAGCAGCACGGGACTATTTGTGCCAGATACGCAGTATTTT. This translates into CASSTGLFVPDTQYF. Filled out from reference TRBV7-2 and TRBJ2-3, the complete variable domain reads GAGVSQSPSNKVTEKGKDVELRCDPISGHTALYWYRQSLGQGLEFLIYFQGNSAPDKSGLPSDRFSAERTGGSVSTLTIQRTQQEDSAVYLCASSTGLFVPDTQYFGPGTRLTVL.

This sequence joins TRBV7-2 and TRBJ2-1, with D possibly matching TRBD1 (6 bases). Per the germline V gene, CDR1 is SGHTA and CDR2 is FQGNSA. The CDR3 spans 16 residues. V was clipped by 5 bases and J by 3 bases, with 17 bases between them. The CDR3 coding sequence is TGTGCCAGCAGCCGAACCCCCGGGACACTCTACAATGAGCAGTTCTTC. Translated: CASSRTPGTLYNEQFF.

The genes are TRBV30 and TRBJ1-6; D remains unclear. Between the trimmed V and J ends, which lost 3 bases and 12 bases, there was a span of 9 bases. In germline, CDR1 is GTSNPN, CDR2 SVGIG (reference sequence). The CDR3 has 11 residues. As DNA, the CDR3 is TGTGCCTGGAGCACAGCGGGACCCCTCCACTTT. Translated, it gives CAWSTAGPLHF.

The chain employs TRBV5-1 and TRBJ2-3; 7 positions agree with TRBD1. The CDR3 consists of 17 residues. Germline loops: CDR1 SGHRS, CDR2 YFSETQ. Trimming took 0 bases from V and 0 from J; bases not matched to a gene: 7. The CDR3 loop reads CASSLGLGGSSTDTQYF. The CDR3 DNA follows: TGCGCCAGCAGCTTGGGCCTAGGGGGCTCTAGCACAGATACGCAGTATTTT.